The subject of this entry is one T cell receptor beta chain. Other DNA sequences in the same sample also yield this CDR3. Germline V gene data show CDR1 as SEHNR and CDR2 as FQNEAQ (reference sequence). The CDR3 covers 12 residues. Trimming shortened V by 2 bases and J by 4 bases, and 6 bases separated the two germline ends. This sample stems from a study of shared clonotypes between healthy human individuals. Generated by immunoSEQ multiplex PCR, the TCRdb table keeps only in-frame clones and is missing some. The table records a few million clones, 85% to 95% of them present only once. The chain recombines TRBV7-9 with TRBJ2-7; no clear D gene. The receptor comes from a man in his late teens or twenties in good health. The sample was naive CD4+ T cells sorted from blood. Stated subset: CD45RA+ positively selected. CDR3 in DNA: TGTGCCAGCAGCTTATTGCCATACGAGCAGTACTTC. Its translation is CASSLLPYEQYF.